The present T cell receptor (beta chain) was sequenced within a study of T cell responses to AZD1222 COVID-19 vaccine. A word on this clone: Its antigen is unknown.

Analysis merged second doses at about 4 or about 12 weeks. Study-level results: Clonal diversity may have been underestimated, and the donors were mostly white British, with more females than males. In the spike-specific TCR repertoire, nearly half reportedly target unmutated variant regions. Dominant CD4 TCR responses targeted spike regions 160-218 and 743-854.

This CDR3 contains 16 residues. Germline CDR1 and CDR2: SGHRS and YFSETQ. V was clipped by 1 base and J by 1 base, with 12 bases between them. Generated by immunoSEQ multiplex PCR, the TCRdb table keeps only in-frame clones and is missing some. The top ten hold 2% to 2.5% of the sample, which has around 120,000 clones, 87% seen once. This sequence joins TRBV5-1 and TRBJ2-4; D assignment may be TRBD1 or TRBD2 (5 bases each). The sequenced sample was peripheral blood, obtained 28 days after the second AZD1222 dose. The receptor comes from an adult who received the AZD1222 COVID-19 vaccine. For the CDR3, the DNA is TGCGCCAGCAGCTTGCTAAGTGGGGACGCCAAAAACATTCAGTACTTC. Translating gives CASSLLSGDAKNIQYF.